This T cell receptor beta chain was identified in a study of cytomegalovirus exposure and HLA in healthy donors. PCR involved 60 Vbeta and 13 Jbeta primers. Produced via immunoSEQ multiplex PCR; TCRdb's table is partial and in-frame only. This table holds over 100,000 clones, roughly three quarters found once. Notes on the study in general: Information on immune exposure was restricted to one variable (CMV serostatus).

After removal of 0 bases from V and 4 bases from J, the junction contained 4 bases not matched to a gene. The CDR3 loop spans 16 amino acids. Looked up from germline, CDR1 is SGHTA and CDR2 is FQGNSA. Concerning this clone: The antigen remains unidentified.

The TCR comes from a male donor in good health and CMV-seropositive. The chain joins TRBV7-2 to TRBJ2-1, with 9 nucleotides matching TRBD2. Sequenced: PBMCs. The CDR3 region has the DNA TGTGCCAGCAGCTTAGCGAGGGCGGGAGGGTACAATGAGCAGTTCTTC. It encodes CASSLARAGGYNEQFF.